The next 17 T cell receptor beta chains were all read from a single sample in a study of T-cell reconstitution after alpha-beta-depleted transplantation in children listed by TCRdb under 2016. Preparation of the library involved PCR. The listed sequencing device is Illumina HiSeq 2500. To normalize quantification of the TCRbeta repertoire, the TCR libraries were built with molecular barcoding that relied on unique molecular identifiers. TCRdb reprocessed the public reads (quality trimming at Q25 with fastp, clone calling with MiXCR) and kept in-frame beta chains. Identical CDR3 proteins give one entry, which carries the most common genes and DNA. For this sample the table gives 190,000 or so distinct CDR3 sequences, of which around 6.8% were detected only once. The biggest ten clones account for roughly 3% of the sample. The material sequenced was PBMCs from the stem cell graft donor, taken from the stem cell graft. The receptors derive from a human donor who donated a stem cell graft to a child with Wiskott-Aldrich syndrome.

In its sample, this clonotype was seen many times. This sequence joins TRBV10-3 and TRBJ2-7; D is possibly TRBD1 (6 bases). Trimming cost V 3 bases and J 0 bases, with 12 bases left between them. Germline V gene lookup returns CDR1 ENHRY and CDR2 SYGVKD. This CDR3 contains 15 residues. CDR3 sequence (DNA): TGTGCCATCAGTGAATCTACAGGGAACTCCTACGAGCAGTACTTC. As protein: CAISESTGNSYEQYF.

This clonotype has a count of ten or more. The chain links TRBV5-6 to TRBJ2-1, with D unclear. The V gene's germline CDR1 is SGHDT and CDR2 YYEEEE. Trimming removed 0 bases from V and 5 bases from J, with 6 bases in between. CDR3 length: 13 amino acids. In DNA, the CDR3 is TGTGCCAGCAGCTTGGAAGGTCACAATGAGCAGTTCTTC. This encodes CASSLEGHNEQFF. The full variable domain, with the rest looked up from reference TRBV5-6 and TRBJ2-1, is DAGVTQSPTHLIKTRGQQVTLRCSPKSGHDTVSWYQQALGQGPQFIFQYYEEEERQRGNFPDRFSGHQFPNYSSELNVNALLLGDSALYLCASSLEGHNEQFFGPGTRLTVL.

On this clonotype: A single base separates this from a much larger clone, so it may be a read error. The chain couples TRBV5-1 to TRBJ2-5; unclear D gene. The CDR3 is 13 amino acids. Germline V gene data show CDR1 as SGHRS and CDR2 as YFSETQ. Deletions cut 4 bases from V and 3 bases from J, with 10 bases between. CDR3 bases: TGCGCCAGCAGCACGACTTACAAAGAGACCCAGTACTTC. Its translation is CASSTTYKETQYF.

The table lists this clonotype with many counts. CDR3 sequence: CASSISVGVATEAFF. The CDR3 DNA reads TGCGCCAGCAGCATTAGTGTTGGGGTGGCCACTGAAGCTTTCTTT. This chain joins TRBV5-1 and TRBJ1-1; D uncertain. V was pared by 4 bases and J by 4 bases, with 17 bases between. Germline V lookup: CDR1 SGHRS, CDR2 YFSETQ. CDR3 length equals 15 residues. Variable domain in full (rest from reference TRBV5-1 and TRBJ1-1): KAGVTQTPRYLIKTRGQQVTLSCSPISGHRSVSWYQQTPGQGLQFLFEYFSETQRNKGNFPGRFSGRQFSNSRSEMNVSTLELGDSALYLCASSISVGVATEAFFGQGTRLTVV.

This clonotype was observed many times. The V gene is TRBV20-1, the J gene TRBJ2-5; D gene uncertain. V dropped 5 bases and J dropped 5 bases, with 15 bases sitting between them. CDR1 is DFQATT, CDR2 SNEGSKA, per germline (reference sequence). The CDR3 loop spans 13 amino acids. CDR3: CSAPRMGSETQYF. The DNA for the CDR3 is TGCAGTGCTCCCCGCATGGGTTCGGAGACCCAGTACTTC.

The sample holds many counts of this clonotype. The rearrangement links TRBV12-3 or TRBV12-4 to TRBJ2-3, with D unclear. The CDR3 has 13 residues. The V gene lost 5 bases and the J gene lost 4 bases, with 10 bases spanning the gap. CDR3 sequence: CASSQQQSDTQYF. CDR3 DNA: TGTGCCAGCAGTCAACAACAGTCAGATACGCAGTATTTT.

This clonotype was detected only a few times. The chain joins TRBV5-4 to TRBJ2-7; D not certain. The CDR3 runs 15 residues. Germline V CDR1 and CDR2: SGHNT, YYREEE (reference sequence). The V end lost 0 bases, the J end lost 3 bases, and 13 bases lay between the germline ends. CDR3 sequence (DNA): TGTGCCAGCAGCTTGGATGGCTACGCAGACTACGAGCAGTACTTC. This sequence encodes CASSLDGYADYEQYF.

The CDR3, as DNA: TGTGCCAGCAGAGAACAGGGGGCTCTTCGGTCCACCGGGGAGCTGTTTTTT. Translating gives CASREQGALRSTGELFF. The chain uses TRBV2 and TRBJ2-2; 9 positions agree with TRBD1. This CDR3 contains 17 residues. Germline V gives CDR1 SNHLY, CDR2 FYNNEI. Losses at the gene ends were 6 bases for V and 4 bases for J; bases not matched to a gene: 12.

This clonotype was seen repeatedly, ten times or more. The gene calls are TRBV15 and TRBJ2-1, with D tentatively TRBD2 (5 bases). This CDR3 has 16 residues. Germline-derived CDR1 and CDR2 are LNHNV and YYDKDF (reference sequence). V was shortened by 0 bases and J by 6 bases, with 15 bases between the two germline ends. DNA for the CDR3: TGTGCCACCAGCAGAGATCCCCGAACTAGAAGCAATGAGCAGTTCTTC. Translated: CATSRDPRTRSNEQFF. Drawing the rest from reference TRBV15 and TRBJ2-1, the complete variable domain is DAMVIQNPRYQVTQFGKPVTLSCSQTLNHNVMYWYQQKSSQAPKLLFHYYDKDFNNEADTPDNFQSRRPNTSFCFLDIRSPGLGDTAMYLCATSRDPRTRSNEQFFGPGTRLTVL.

There are many counts of this clonotype. The chain is built from TRBV5-1 and TRBJ2-1, with D perhaps matching TRBD1 (6 bases). Germline V CDR1 and CDR2: SGHRS, YFSETQ. The CDR3 extends over 15 amino acids. The V end lost 3 bases, the J end lost 8 bases, and 18 bases lay between the germline ends. CDR3 coding DNA: TGCGCCAGCAGCTCCACAGGGACCTCGGGCGATGAGCAGTTCTTC. Translation gives CASSSTGTSGDEQFF. Full variable domain (missing parts from reference TRBV5-1 and TRBJ2-1): KAGVTQTPRYLIKTRGQQVTLSCSPISGHRSVSWYQQTPGQGLQFLFEYFSETQRNKGNFPGRFSGRQFSNSRSEMNVSTLELGDSALYLCASSSTGTSGDEQFFGPGTRLTVL.

This clonotype was seen at least ten times. This CDR3 is CASSLYGRGGDGYTF. The CDR3, as DNA: TGTGCCAGCAGCTTGTACGGACGGGGAGGGGATGGCTACACCTTC. The chain links TRBV7-2 to TRBJ1-2; TRBD1 might be the D (5 bases). Trimming cost V 3 bases and J 6 bases, with 17 bases left between them. Germline values: CDR1 SGHTA, CDR2 FQGNSA. The CDR3 loop spans 15 amino acids.

This clonotype was picked up many times. CDR3 sequence: CSAKAQRARTDTQYF. The CDR3 DNA sequence: TGCAGTGCTAAGGCACAGAGGGCCAGGACAGATACGCAGTATTTT. This chain joins TRBV20-1 and TRBJ2-3; D is perhaps TRBD2 (5 bases). The CDR3 is 15 amino acids. V lost 4 bases and J lost 3, with 17 bases in between. Germline CDR1 and CDR2: DFQATT and SNEGSKA (reference sequence).

This clonotype was counted at least ten times. V is TRBV20-1 and J is TRBJ1-2, with 7 bases that match TRBD1. Germline assignment: CDR1 DFQATT and CDR2 SNEGSKA (reference sequence). Losses at the gene ends were 5 bases for V and 2 bases for J; bases not matched to a gene: 5. This CDR3 comprises 13 residues. CDR3 loop: CSAQMTGNYGYTF. DNA of the CDR3: TGCAGTGCTCAAATGACAGGGAACTATGGCTACACCTTC.

In this sample, this clonotype turned up a few times. The J gene is TRBJ1-4, the V gene TRBV24-1, with D perhaps TRBD1 (5 bases). The V end was cut by 7 bases, the J end by 6 bases, with 17 bases between. The CDR3 runs to 15 residues. The germline gives CDR1 KGHDR, CDR2 SFDVKD. CDR3 in amino acids: CATSYGVGEDEKLFF. DNA of the CDR3: TGTGCCACCAGCTATGGCGTGGGGGAGGATGAAAAACTGTTTTTT.

This clonotype was counted many times. The genes are TRBV6-4 and TRBJ2-1; D uncertain. The V gene's germline CDR1 is MRHNA and CDR2 SNTAGT. This CDR3 contains 13 residues. The V gene lost 0 bases and the J gene lost 6 bases, with 6 bases spanning the gap. The CDR3 protein is CASSDSRGNEQFF. CDR3 nucleotides: TGTGCCAGCAGTGACTCGCGCGGCAATGAGCAGTTCTTC.

This clonotype was found many times. The chain couples TRBV12-3 or TRBV12-4 to TRBJ2-3; D might be TRBD2 (6 bases). The V end lost 8 bases, the J end lost 4 bases, and 13 bases lay between the germline ends. The CDR3 spans 13 residues. CDR3: CASSPGGADTQYF. The CDR3 nucleotides read TGTGCCAGCTCACCCGGCGGGGCAGATACGCAGTATTTT.

This clonotype appeared many times. The chain combines TRBV5-1 with TRBJ1-6, with TRBD1 identical over 9 bases. The CDR3 has 16 amino acids. Germline loops: CDR1 SGHRS, CDR2 YFSETQ. The J segment lost 7 bases and the V segment lost 4 bases, leaving 9 bases of the junction unmatched. This CDR3 is CASSGALGTGNSPLHF. CDR3 in DNA: TGCGCCAGCAGCGGGGCCCTGGGGACAGGGAATTCACCCCTCCACTTT.